Following are 3 T cell receptor beta chains from one sample sequenced in a study. TCRdb independently ran MiXCR on the 5' RACE reads; one entry per CDR3 protein. There are under 15,000 distinct CDR3 sequences in the sample; about 25% occur only once, and approximately 2.8% lies in the top ten. Material: naive CD4+ T cells sorted from blood. The sample's subset: naive CD4+ T cells, CD4+CD45RA+CD25-. These receptors were taken from a female donor with breast cancer.

The chain joins TRBV6-6 to TRBJ1-2; D possibly corresponds to TRBD1 (6 bases). Germline CDR1 reads MNHNY; CDR2 reads SVGAGI (reference sequence). V lost 2 bases, J lost 2 bases, and 6 bases lay in between. The CDR3 loop spans 13 amino acids. The CDR3 region has the DNA TGTGCCAGCAGTTACGGGACAAACTATGGCTACACCTTC. It yields the protein CASSYGTNYGYTF.

This clonotype was recorded only once. The junction shows a germline mismatch at one end, possibly a read error. V usage is TRBV20-1 and J usage is TRBJ1-5; D ambiguous. The CDR3 has 17 amino acids. CDR1 and CDR2 (germline): DFQATT, SNEGSKA (reference sequence). CDR3 DNA sequence: TGCAGTGCTCCCCCGGAAGGATTTCGCTATAGCAATAAGCCCCAGCATTTT. Its translation is CSAPPEGFRYSNKPQHF.

On this clonotype itself: At one end the junction does not follow the germline gene, possibly because of a read error. The chain joins TRBV20-1 to TRBJ2-4, with a weak D call TRBD2 (5 bases). The germline CDR1 and CDR2 sequences are DFQATT and SNEGSKA (reference sequence). The CDR3 contains 15 residues. DNA of the CDR3: TGCGGTGCCACCTGGACCCAGCGGAGCAAAAACATTCAGTACTTC. It specifies CGATWTQRSKNIQYF.